The rows below give T cell receptor beta chains drawn from one sample of a study of spatial heterogeneity in lung cancer. Via MiXCR, TCRdb re-called the 5' RACE reads, giving one row per CDR3 protein. The table includes tens of thousands of distinct CDR3 sequences, about 5.6% detected once. The sample was PBMCs, taken at surgery. Receptors were obtained from a male donor with early-stage non-small cell lung cancer. The CDR3 runs from the conserved cysteine through the conserved F or W. The order of the fields is V gene, D gene, clone size, J gene, CDR3 DNA, CDR3 protein. D genes are given only for firm matches. Each size is once, few, many or a size class.

>TRBV20-1|-|many|TRBJ1-1
TGCAGTGCTTCCGAGACAGCAGTGGCTGAAGCTTTCTTT
CSASETAVAEAFF
>TRBV6-2/TRBV6-3|-|many|TRBJ2-5
TGTGCCAGCAGTTACTGGGGGGAGGAGACCCAGTACTTC
CASSYWGEETQYF
>TRBV28|-|many|TRBJ2-7
TGTGCCAGCAGTTTGGTTGCCCACGAGCAGTACTTC
CASSLVAHEQYF
>TRBV10-3|-|medium-sized|TRBJ2-4
TGTGCCATCAGTGAGTCCACGGACAGCCTAGCCAAAAACATTCAGTACTTC
CAISESTDSLAKNIQYF
>TRBV27|-|many|TRBJ1-2
TGTGCCAGCAGTTTCCAAAACACGAACTATGGCTACACCTTC
CASSFQNTNYGYTF
>TRBV6-1|-|few|TRBJ1-2
TGTGCCAGCAGTTTCTCTAAGAGGGCCTATGGCTACACCTTC
CASSFSKRAYGYTF
>TRBV28|-|many|TRBJ2-7
TGTGCCAGCAGAGGTACGGCGGCGGGTGAGCAGTACTTC
CASRGTAAGEQYF
>TRBV6-5|TRBD2|many|TRBJ2-7
TGTGCCAGCAGTTTGGGGGGACTAGCGGGAGATGAGCAGTACTTC
CASSLGGLAGDEQYF
>TRBV7-3|-|many|TRBJ1-1
TGTGCCAGCAGCCTCTACATGGAGTCTGAAGCTTTCTTT
CASSLYMESEAFF
>TRBV7-9|TRBD1|many|TRBJ1-1
TGTGCCAGCAGCCCGTTGAGGGGGCTCCACACTGAAGCTTTCTTT
CASSPLRGLHTEAFF
>TRBV11-2|TRBD1|many|TRBJ2-7
TGTGCCAGCAGCTCACAGGGGGCCTACGAGCAGTACTTC
CASSSQGAYEQYF
>TRBV30|TRBD2|many|TRBJ2-2
TGTGCCTGGACCGAGACTAGCTCGAACACCGGGGAGCTGTTTTTT
CAWTETSSNTGELFF
>TRBV19|TRBD2|few|TRBJ2-1
TGTGCCAGTACCCCCGGCGGGAGGGCCTTATTTTACAATGAGCAGTTCTTC
CASTPGGRALFYNEQFF
>TRBV9|-|many|TRBJ1-6
TGTGCCAGCAGCGTCACAGGGAGTGGATCACCCCTCCACTTT
CASSVTGSGSPLHF
>TRBV12-3/TRBV12-4|TRBD2|many|TRBJ2-3
TGTGCCAGCAGTGTAAGTGGGACTAGCGGATTGACGGATACGCAGTATTTT
CASSVSGTSGLTDTQYF
>TRBV29-1|-|many|TRBJ2-3
TGCAGCGCCGGAACGAGAGGGCAATCAGATACGCAGTATTTT
CSAGTRGQSDTQYF
>TRBV9|-|many|TRBJ1-1
TGTGCCAGCAGCGTCAGTACGAACACTGAAGCTTTCTTT
CASSVSTNTEAFF
>TRBV20-1|TRBD2|many|TRBJ2-7
TGCAGTGCTACTCTAGCGGGAGTAAACGAGCAGTACTTC
CSATLAGVNEQYF
>TRBV7-9|-|many|TRBJ1-2
TGTGCCAGCAGAGAGGCGACGGGTCAAAACGATGGCTACACCTTC
CASREATGQNDGYTF
>TRBV18|-|many|TRBJ2-7
TGTGCCAGTCTACTCGGCCCATCGTCCTACGAGCAGTACTTC
CASLLGPSSYEQYF